These T cell receptor beta chains were read from a single sample in a study of post-analysis software for immune sequencing data. TCRdb re-called the PCR reads through MiXCR, storing one row per CDR3 protein. This repertoire shows almost 700,000 distinct CDR3 sequences, 55% to 70% found once; its top ten account for about 11%. The specimen sequenced was blood. These receptors were collected from a girl aged 2-15 years with multiple sclerosis. CDR3s include the opening cysteine and the closing phenylalanine or tryptophan. Fields, in order: D gene, V gene, clone size, J gene, CDR3 DNA, CDR3 protein. A D gene is named only where the DNA matches it firmly. Clone size appears in some rows only: once, few, many, or a class for an expanded clone.

d_gene: .; v_gene: TRBV11-2; abundance: .; j_gene: TRBJ2-3; CDR3nt: TGTGCCAGCAGCTTAGAGGCCACTCCCTTCACAGATACGCAGTATTTT; CDR3aa: CASSLEATPFTDTQYF
d_gene: TRBD2; v_gene: TRBV7-6; abundance: .; j_gene: TRBJ2-7; CDR3nt: TGTGCCAGCAGCCCCGGGACTAGCGTGGGGGAGCAGTACTTC; CDR3aa: CASSPGTSVGEQYF
d_gene: TRBD1; v_gene: TRBV12-3/TRBV12-4; abundance: few; j_gene: TRBJ1-2; CDR3nt: TGTGCCAGCAGCGTCACAGGGGGCGGATTCTATGGCTACACCTTC; CDR3aa: CASSVTGGGFYGYTF
d_gene: TRBD1; v_gene: TRBV30; abundance: .; j_gene: TRBJ1-1; CDR3nt: TGTGCCTGGAGTGTTACAGGGGCTCCGAACACTGAAGCTTTCTTT; CDR3aa: CAWSVTGAPNTEAFF
d_gene: TRBD2; v_gene: TRBV6-2/TRBV6-3; abundance: .; j_gene: TRBJ2-5; CDR3nt: TGTGCCAGCAGCAGGCGGGGACTAGCTGGCGAGACCCAGTACTTC; CDR3aa: CASSRRGLAGETQYF
d_gene: .; v_gene: TRBV29-1; abundance: few; j_gene: TRBJ2-5; CDR3nt: TGCAGCGTTCAACCGGATAGTCAGACCCAGTACTTC; CDR3aa: CSVQPDSQTQYF
d_gene: TRBD2; v_gene: TRBV7-2; abundance: once; j_gene: TRBJ2-1; CDR3nt: TGTGCCAGCAGCTTAGTAGGGTCAAATAGCGGGAGGACATACAATGAGCAGTTCTTC; CDR3aa: CASSLVGSNSGRTYNEQFF
d_gene: .; v_gene: TRBV10-3; abundance: .; j_gene: TRBJ2-7; CDR3nt: TGTGCCATCGGTGACTACACTATTTACGAGCAGTACTTC; CDR3aa: CAIGDYTIYEQYF
d_gene: .; v_gene: TRBV20-1; abundance: few; j_gene: TRBJ2-4; CDR3nt: TGCAGTGCTAGTCGCGGGCAAGCCAAAAACATTCAGTACTTC; CDR3aa: CSASRGQAKNIQYF
d_gene: TRBD2; v_gene: TRBV20-1; abundance: .; j_gene: TRBJ2-1; CDR3nt: TGCAGTGCGCTAAGGATTTTCTCCAGACTAGCGGGAGGCGGTGAGCAGTTCTTC; CDR3aa: CSALRIFSRLAGGGEQFF
d_gene: .; v_gene: TRBV29-1; abundance: .; j_gene: TRBJ2-4; CDR3nt: TGCAGCGTCCTCGCAGGCTCAGGACTAGCCAAAAACATTCAGTACTTC; CDR3aa: CSVLAGSGLAKNIQYF
d_gene: TRBD1; v_gene: TRBV6-6; abundance: once; j_gene: TRBJ1-2; CDR3nt: TGTGCCAGCAGTCAACTGACAGGGGATGGCTACACCTTC; CDR3aa: CASSQLTGDGYTF
d_gene: TRBD2; v_gene: TRBV18; abundance: .; j_gene: TRBJ2-5; CDR3nt: TGTGCCAGCTCCCGAACCGGGAGGGAGACCCAGTACTTC; CDR3aa: CASSRTGRETQYF
d_gene: .; v_gene: TRBV29-1; abundance: .; j_gene: TRBJ1-2; CDR3nt: TGCAGCGTTGACGAGGACCCGGGGGGCTACACCTTC; CDR3aa: CSVDEDPGGYTF
d_gene: .; v_gene: TRBV20-1; abundance: .; j_gene: TRBJ2-7; CDR3nt: TGCAGTGCTAGAGAACAGGGAAACGAGCAGTACTTC; CDR3aa: CSAREQGNEQYF
d_gene: .; v_gene: TRBV6-2/TRBV6-3; abundance: .; j_gene: TRBJ2-1; CDR3nt: TGTGCCAGCAACGACCTCAGGGCGAATGAGCAGTTCTTC; CDR3aa: CASNDLRANEQFF
d_gene: .; v_gene: TRBV11-2; abundance: few; j_gene: TRBJ1-2; CDR3nt: TGTGCCAGCAGCTTAGATGGGGTGAGAGGCTACACCTTC; CDR3aa: CASSLDGVRGYTF
d_gene: .; v_gene: TRBV9; abundance: .; j_gene: TRBJ2-5; CDR3nt: TGTGCCAGCAGCTCCAGAGCTGGTCCGACCCAGTACTTC; CDR3aa: CASSSRAGPTQYF
d_gene: .; v_gene: TRBV12-3/TRBV12-4; abundance: .; j_gene: TRBJ2-1; CDR3nt: TGTGCCAGCTGTGGCATCCGCGATGAGCAGTTCTTC; CDR3aa: CASCGIRDEQFF
d_gene: TRBD2; v_gene: TRBV20-1; abundance: .; j_gene: TRBJ2-5; CDR3nt: TGCAGTGCTAGAGGCCTAGCGGGAGGGCCGATCGAGACCCAGTACTTC; CDR3aa: CSARGLAGGPIETQYF
d_gene: .; v_gene: TRBV21-1; abundance: .; j_gene: TRBJ2-1; CDR3nt: TGTGCCAGCACCGGGATTCTCGCAGAGACAGGGTGTGGGTACAATGAGCAGTTCTTC; CDR3aa: CASTGILAETGCGYNEQFF
d_gene: TRBD1; v_gene: TRBV29-1; abundance: .; j_gene: TRBJ2-1; CDR3nt: TGCAGCGTTGGAGGCTCGGGACAGGGTTACAATGAGCAGTTCTTC; CDR3aa: CSVGGSGQGYNEQFF
d_gene: .; v_gene: TRBV7-8; abundance: few; j_gene: TRBJ1-2; CDR3nt: TGTGCCAGCAGCTCTCGGACGGATAACTATGGCTACACCTTC; CDR3aa: CASSSRTDNYGYTF
d_gene: .; v_gene: TRBV7-3; abundance: .; j_gene: TRBJ2-1; CDR3nt: TGTGCCGGCAGCCCGCGAGGGGTGCATGAGCAGTTCTTC; CDR3aa: CAGSPRGVHEQFF
d_gene: TRBD1; v_gene: TRBV5-8; abundance: .; j_gene: TRBJ2-7; CDR3nt: TGTGCCAGCATCGGAATAACAGGGGGCTCCTACGAGCAGTACTTC; CDR3aa: CASIGITGGSYEQYF
d_gene: .; v_gene: TRBV7-3; abundance: .; j_gene: TRBJ2-1; CDR3nt: TGTGCCAGCAGCTTAACCCACTATGGGTCCTACAATGAGCAGTTCTTC; CDR3aa: CASSLTHYGSYNEQFF
d_gene: .; v_gene: TRBV11-3; abundance: .; j_gene: TRBJ2-1; CDR3nt: TGTGCCAGCAGCTCCCCCCTGGGGGACAATGAGCAGTTCTTC; CDR3aa: CASSSPLGDNEQFF
d_gene: .; v_gene: TRBV20-1; abundance: .; j_gene: TRBJ2-5; CDR3nt: TGCAGTGCTAGAGATTCGCGCCCACAAGAGACCCAGTACTTC; CDR3aa: CSARDSRPQETQYF
d_gene: .; v_gene: TRBV12-3/TRBV12-4; abundance: .; j_gene: TRBJ2-1; CDR3nt: TGTGCCAGCAGCCAGCGCTCGTACAATGAGCAGTTCTTC; CDR3aa: CASSQRSYNEQFF
d_gene: .; v_gene: TRBV5-1; abundance: .; j_gene: TRBJ1-2; CDR3nt: TGCGCCAGCAGCTTGGAGGGACCGTTCTATGGCTACACCTTC; CDR3aa: CASSLEGPFYGYTF
d_gene: .; v_gene: TRBV5-4; abundance: .; j_gene: TRBJ2-5; CDR3nt: TGTGCCAGCAGCCTGTTAGGGGGAAACCAAGAGACCCAGTACTTC; CDR3aa: CASSLLGGNQETQYF
d_gene: .; v_gene: TRBV28; abundance: .; j_gene: TRBJ2-5; CDR3nt: TGTGCCAGCAGCCGCTCGACGGGCAGGGTAGAGACCCAGTACTTC; CDR3aa: CASSRSTGRVETQYF
d_gene: TRBD1; v_gene: TRBV5-1; abundance: .; j_gene: TRBJ1-4; CDR3nt: TGCGCCAGCAGCCCGGGACAGAAGAAAACTAATGAAAAACTGTTTTTT; CDR3aa: CASSPGQKKTNEKLFF
d_gene: TRBD1; v_gene: TRBV29-1; abundance: .; j_gene: TRBJ2-7; CDR3nt: TGCAGCGTTGAAAAGGGACAGGGACCCGTCGAGCAGTACTTC; CDR3aa: CSVEKGQGPVEQYF
d_gene: .; v_gene: TRBV3-1; abundance: few; j_gene: TRBJ1-1; CDR3nt: TGTGCCAGCTTGGGGCTCCCTAACACTGAAGCTTTCTTT; CDR3aa: CASLGLPNTEAFF
d_gene: .; v_gene: TRBV12-3/TRBV12-4; abundance: .; j_gene: TRBJ2-5; CDR3nt: TGTGCCAGCAGCAGGAACAGCGAAGAGACCCAGTACTTC; CDR3aa: CASSRNSEETQYF
d_gene: TRBD1; v_gene: TRBV20-1; abundance: .; j_gene: TRBJ1-2; CDR3nt: TGCAGTACTCAGACAGGGTCGTCGTCAGACTATGGCTACACCTTC; CDR3aa: CSTQTGSSSDYGYTF
d_gene: TRBD1; v_gene: TRBV7-9; abundance: .; j_gene: TRBJ1-1; CDR3nt: TGTGCCAGCAGCCGAGGACAGGAACACGAAGCTTTCTTT; CDR3aa: CASSRGQEHEAFF
d_gene: TRBD1; v_gene: TRBV5-1; abundance: .; j_gene: TRBJ2-3; CDR3nt: TGCGCCAGCAGCTTGGCGGGACAGAGCACAGGTACGCAGTATTTT; CDR3aa: CASSLAGQSTGTQYF
d_gene: .; v_gene: TRBV20-1; abundance: .; j_gene: TRBJ2-7; CDR3nt: TGCAGTGCTAGTCCTCGGGGGAACCCTTACGAGCAGTACTTC; CDR3aa: CSASPRGNPYEQYF
d_gene: .; v_gene: TRBV7-6; abundance: .; j_gene: TRBJ1-1; CDR3nt: TGTGCCAGCAGCTTAGAGAGGTGGTCTCTCCCCTTGAACACTGAAGCTTTCTTT; CDR3aa: CASSLERWSLPLNTEAFF